The clone carrying this TCR beta chain counts as medium-sized. TCRdb processed the 5' RACE reads anew with MiXCR; each CDR3 protein has one entry. The sample records some 3,300 distinct CDR3 sequences, over 7.5% being singletons. The sample is drawn from a study of spatial heterogeneity in lung cancer. Looking at the study overall: Fewer alpha-chain than beta-chain sequences were consistently detected. TCR and UMI combinations that were unique each appeared, on average, more than ten times in raw reads.

Time point here: sample taken at primary tumor resection. Tumor, nontumor lung or frozen PBMC supplied whole RNA that was sequenced unsorted. Sequencing used normal lung tissue next to the tumor, obtained at surgery. The TCR sequence derives from a male donor with early-stage non-small cell lung cancer.

The CDR3 DNA is TGCAGTGCTAGAACCGGGACATCACAAGAGACCCAGTACTTC. It codes for CSARTGTSQETQYF. The chain couples TRBV20-1 to TRBJ2-5, with TRBD1 as a possible D gene (6 bases). Trimming pared 2 bases from V and 2 bases from J, leaving 12 bases between. Germline values: CDR1 DFQATT, CDR2 SNEGSKA (reference sequence). The CDR3 consists of 14 residues.